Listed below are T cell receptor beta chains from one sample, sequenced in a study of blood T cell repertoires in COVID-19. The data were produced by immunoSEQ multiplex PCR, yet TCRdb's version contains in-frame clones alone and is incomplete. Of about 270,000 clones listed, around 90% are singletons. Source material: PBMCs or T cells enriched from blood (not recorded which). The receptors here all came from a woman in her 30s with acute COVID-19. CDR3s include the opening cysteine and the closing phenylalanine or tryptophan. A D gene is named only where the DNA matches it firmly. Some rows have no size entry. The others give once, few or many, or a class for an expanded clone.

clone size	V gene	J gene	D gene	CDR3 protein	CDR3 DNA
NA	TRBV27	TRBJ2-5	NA	CASSLYRDETQYF	TGTGCCAGCAGTTTATACAGGGATGAGACCCAGTACTTC
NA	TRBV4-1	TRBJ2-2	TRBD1	CASSQVQMDRGNTGELFF	TGCGCCAGCAGCCAAGTGCAGATGGACAGGGGGAACACCGGGGAGCTGTTTTTT
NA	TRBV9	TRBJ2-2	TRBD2	CASSGYGLAGLQTGELFF	TGTGCCAGCAGCGGCTACGGACTAGCGGGACTTCAAACCGGGGAGCTGTTTTTT
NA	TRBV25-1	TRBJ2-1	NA	CASSDLLRGSYNEQFF	TGTGCCAGCAGTGACCTCCTCAGGGGCTCCTACAATGAGCAGTTCTTC
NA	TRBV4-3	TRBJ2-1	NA	CASSQGPGEGNEQFF	TGCGCCAGCAGCCAAGGTCCAGGGGAGGGGAATGAGCAGTTCTTC
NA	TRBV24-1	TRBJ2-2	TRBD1	CATSGTGGNTGELFF	TGTGCCACCAGCGGGACAGGGGGCAACACCGGGGAGCTGTTTTTT
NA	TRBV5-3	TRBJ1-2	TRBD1	CARSPCAPLQGENYGYTF	TGTGCCAGAAGCCCGTGTGCGCCTCTACAGGGGGAAAACTATGGCTACACCTTC
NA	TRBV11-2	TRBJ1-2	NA	CASSLAAGPNGYTF	TGTGCCAGCAGCTTAGCCGCGGGCCCCAATGGCTACACCTTC
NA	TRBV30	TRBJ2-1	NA	CAWSIGWVAEQFF	TGTGCCTGGAGTATCGGATGGGTAGCGGAGCAGTTCTTC
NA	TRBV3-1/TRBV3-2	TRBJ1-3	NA	CASTDTDSGNTIYF	TGTGCCAGCACCGATACAGACTCTGGAAACACCATATATTTT
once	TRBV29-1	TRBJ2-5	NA	CSVVGQIGETQYF	TGCAGCGTTGTAGGACAGATCGGGGAGACCCAGTACTTC
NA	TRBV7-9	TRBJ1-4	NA	CASSSGAGDAKLFF	TGTGCCAGCAGCTCAGGGGCGGGGGATGCAAAACTGTTTTTT